What follows are 25 T cell receptor beta chains derived from one specimen sequenced in a study of T cell responses to AZD1222 COVID-19 vaccine. Measured with immunoSEQ multiplex PCR; TCRdb has only the in-frame clones, and not every one. The sample shows nearly 100,000 clones, more than 70% of them seen only once. The sequences come from peripheral blood, collected on day 0 of AZD1222 vaccination. Every receptor here comes from an adult in good health.

The chain recombines TRBV18 with TRBJ2-5, with 7 bases that match TRBD2. The CDR3 consists of 15 residues. CDR1 is KGHSH and CDR2 is LQKENI in the germline V gene. Trimming removed 3 bases from V and 5 bases from J; junction bases left unmatched: 9. The chain's CDR3 is CASSPALRGGETQYF. The CDR3 DNA is TGTGCCAGCTCACCCGCCCTTCGGGGAGGGGAGACCCAGTACTTC.

The gene calls are TRBV28 and TRBJ1-4; D not certain. Germline V lookup: CDR1 MDHEN, CDR2 SYDVKM. CDR3 length: 14 amino acids. V was trimmed by 4 bases and J by 10 bases, leaving 16 bases between them. CDR3 in amino acids: CASSSIQQNGKLFF. The CDR3 nucleotides read TGTGCCAGCAGTTCGATTCAACAAAACGGAAAACTGTTTTTT.

The chain recombines TRBV4-2 with TRBJ2-2; D is undetermined. The V end lost 4 bases, the J end lost 6 bases, and 15 bases lay between the germline ends. This CDR3 has 15 residues. Germline assignment: CDR1 LGHNA and CDR2 YNFKEQ. The chain's CDR3 is CASSLTVREPGELFF. The CDR3 DNA reads as TGTGCCAGCAGCCTAACGGTGAGAGAACCCGGGGAGCTGTTTTTT.

The chain joins TRBV7-3 to TRBJ1-1; TRBD1 might be the D (6 bases). V was cut by 2 bases and J by 5 bases, with 15 bases left in between. The CDR3 contains 15 residues. Germline-derived CDR1 and CDR2 are SGHTA and FQGTGA. The CDR3 DNA reads TGTGCCAGCAGCTTAGAGGGGGTAGGGGGAACTGAAGCTTTCTTT. It is translated as CASSLEGVGGTEAFF.

The chain is built from TRBV2 and TRBJ2-7; D is perhaps TRBD1 (5 bases). Germline V gives CDR1 SNHLY, CDR2 FYNNEI. The CDR3 length is 12 residues. V was pared by 10 bases and J by 0 bases, with 10 bases between. The CDR3 DNA sequence: TGTGCCATCCAGGGCCTCTCCTACGAGCAGTACTTC. This translates into CAIQGLSYEQYF.

V and J are TRBV28 and TRBJ1-5, with D uncertain. Germline CDR1 MDHEN, CDR2 SYDVKM. The CDR3 spans 12 residues. V lost 6 bases and J lost 4, with 7 bases in between. CDR3 loop: CASSLLNQPQHF. The CDR3 DNA reads TGTGCCAGCAGCCTGTTGAATCAGCCCCAGCATTTT.

This sequence joins TRBV18 and TRBJ1-1; D remains unclear. With 4 bases removed from V and 1 base from J, the gap between germline ends came to 7 bases. CDR1 and CDR2 from the germline V gene are KGHSH and LQKENI. The CDR3 contains 13 residues. The CDR3 DNA is TGTGCCAGCTCACTCGGGTCGAACACTGAAGCTTTCTTT. This translates into CASSLGSNTEAFF.

The table lists this clone with a count of one. The V and J genes are TRBV6-6 and TRBJ2-7, with D unclear. Germline V gene lookup returns CDR1 MNHNY and CDR2 SVGAGI (reference sequence). Trimming took off 6 bases at V and 1 base at J, with 10 bases between the two ends. The length of the CDR3 is 13 residues. This CDR3 is CASSPGGSYEQYF. DNA of the CDR3: TGTGCCAGCAGCCCGGGCGGATCCTACGAGCAGTACTTC.

The chain combines TRBV6-6 with TRBJ2-7; D possibly matches TRBD1 or TRBD2 (5 bases each). Germline values: CDR1 MNHNY, CDR2 SVGAGI (reference sequence). V was clipped by 3 bases and J by 6 bases, with 9 bases between them. The CDR3 is made up of 12 amino acids. Here the CDR3 DNA reads TGTGCCAGCAGTTATCGGGGCGGCGAGCAGTACTTC. Its protein product is CASSYRGGEQYF.

V usage is TRBV2 and J usage is TRBJ1-3; no firm D call. In germline, CDR1 is SNHLY, CDR2 FYNNEI. The ends were cut back, 6 bases at V and 0 bases at J, with 6 bases in the middle. The CDR3 totals 13 residues. CDR3 coding DNA: TGTGCCAGCAGCCCCACCTCTGGAAACACCATATATTTT. It specifies CASSPTSGNTIYF.

This clone was seen a single time. This chain joins TRBV25-1 and TRBJ2-5; no clear D gene. Germline CDR1 is MGHDK and CDR2 is SYGVNS. V shed 3 bases and J shed 3 bases, with 11 bases lying between them. This CDR3 is 14 amino acids long. CDR3 nucleotides: TGTGCCAGCAGTGACGACCTGGGAAAAGAGACCCAGTACTTC. Translated, it gives CASSDDLGKETQYF.

The CDR3 sequence is CASSFNRRGELFF. The CDR3 DNA follows: TGCGCCAGCAGCTTTAATAGGCGAGGCGAGCTGTTTTTT. The chain carries TRBV5-1 and TRBJ2-2; D gene ambiguous. CDR1 SGHRS and CDR2 YFSETQ come from the germline V gene. V was cut by 2 bases and J by 11 bases, with 13 bases left in between. The CDR3 is 13 residues long.

The V and J genes are TRBV5-1 and TRBJ1-2, with 10 positions matching TRBD1. V lost 3 bases to trimming and J lost 7 bases; unmatched junction nucleotides: 3. Germline CDR1 SGHRS, CDR2 YFSETQ. CDR3 size: 13 residues. The CDR3 region has the DNA TGCGCCAGCAGCTGGGGACAGGGGATTGGCTACACCTTC. Translated, it gives CASSWGQGIGYTF.

The chain joins TRBV18 to TRBJ1-5; D is unresolved. From germline, CDR1 is KGHSH and CDR2 LQKENI. Deletions cut 0 bases from V and 0 bases from J, with 9 bases between. The CDR3 loop spans 16 amino acids. The CDR3 DNA is TGTGCCAGCTCACCACCGGATAGCTATAGCAATCAGCCCCAGCATTTT. Translated, it gives CASSPPDSYSNQPQHF.

The chain joins TRBV19 to TRBJ1-6; D gene unclear. Trimming left V 4 bases short and J 7 bases short, with 11 bases between. The germline gives CDR1 LNHDA, CDR2 SQIVND (reference sequence). The CDR3 sequence is 14 residues long. The CDR3 loop is CASSTTALNSPLHF. DNA for the CDR3: TGTGCCAGTAGTACCACGGCGCTCAATTCACCCCTCCACTTT.

The gene calls are TRBV28 and TRBJ1-5, with D possibly matching TRBD1 (6 bases). The V end lost 1 base, the J end lost 2 bases, and 12 bases lay between the germline ends. CDR3 length: 16 amino acids. The germline V gene encodes CDR1 MDHEN and CDR2 SYDVKM. CDR3 amino acids: CASSLSGAEGNQPQHF. CDR3 in DNA: TGTGCCAGCAGTTTATCAGGGGCCGAGGGCAATCAGCCCCAGCATTTT.

The chain uses TRBV9 and TRBJ2-3, with 12 bases matching TRBD2. CDR3 size: 17 residues. V lost 0 bases, J lost 4 bases, and 6 bases stayed unmatched. Germline lookup yields CDR1 SGDLS and CDR2 YYNGEE. CDR3 sequence reads: CASSVAQLAGGADTQYF. CDR3 nucleotide sequence: TGTGCCAGCAGCGTAGCCCAACTAGCGGGGGGTGCAGATACGCAGTATTTT.

The chain uses TRBV7-3 and TRBJ2-3, with unresolved D. The germline gives CDR1 SGHTA, CDR2 FQGTGA. This CDR3 region has 13 residues. The V and J ends lost 2 bases and 2 bases respectively, with 5 bases between them. The CDR3 reads CASSLAPTDTQYF. In DNA, the CDR3 is TGTGCCAGCAGCTTAGCCCCCACAGATACGCAGTATTTT. The full variable domain, its missing parts supplied by reference TRBV7-3 and TRBJ2-3, is GAGVSQTPSNKVTEKGKYVELRCDPISGHTALYWYRQSLGQGPEFLIYFQGTGAADDSGLPNDRFFAVRPEGSVSTLKIQRTERGDSAVYLCASSLAPTDTQYFGPGTRLTVL.

This clone was detected only once. The chain links TRBV9 to TRBJ2-7; tentative D call: TRBD1 (6 bases). The V gene lost 3 bases and the J gene lost 4 bases, with 14 bases spanning the gap. The CDR3 extends over 14 amino acids. CDR1 and CDR2 from the germline V gene are SGDLS and YYNGEE. CDR3 coding DNA: TGTGCCAGCAGCGCCCCAAACAGGGAATACGAGCAGTACTTC. Its protein is CASSAPNREYEQYF.

J is TRBJ2-3 and V is TRBV4-2, with 8 bases aligning to TRBD1. The germline V gene has CDR1 LGHNA and CDR2 YNFKEQ. The CDR3 is 13 amino acids. V was clipped by 3 bases and J by 10 bases; unmatched bases: 6. The CDR3: CASSHQGAVAQYF. In nucleotides, the CDR3 is TGTGCCAGCAGCCACCAGGGGGCAGTGGCGCAGTATTTT.

The chain combines TRBV7-8 with TRBJ1-2, with D uncertain. CDR1 SGHVS and CDR2 FQNEAQ come from the germline V gene. This CDR3 spans 15 amino acids. V was pared by 5 bases and J by 3 bases, with 16 bases between. CDR3 in DNA: TGTGCCAGCAGCCCACTTACACCGAGGCACTATGGCTACACCTTC. As protein: CASSPLTPRHYGYTF.

V gene TRBV7-9 combines with J gene TRBJ1-1; D may be TRBD1 (5 bases). In germline, CDR1 is SEHNR, CDR2 FQNEAQ (reference sequence). The CDR3 extends over 13 amino acids. Trimming took 4 bases from V and 5 from J, leaving 11 bases between them. The CDR3 region has the DNA TGTGCCAGCAGCTCTTCTGGGGGGACTGAAGCTTTCTTT. It is translated as CASSSSGGTEAFF.

The V and J genes are TRBV28 and TRBJ1-5; D gene ambiguous. V lost 6 bases, J lost 3 bases, and 9 bases lay in between. This CDR3 has 13 amino acids. From germline, CDR1 is MDHEN and CDR2 SYDVKM. DNA of the CDR3: TGTGCCAGCAGGTCCAGCCTCAATCAGCCCCAGCATTTT. Translating it yields CASRSSLNQPQHF.

The chain joins TRBV28 to TRBJ1-4; 10 bases are a match to TRBD1. V dropped 2 bases and J dropped 6; count of bases not matched to a gene: 9. The germline CDR1 and CDR2 sequences are MDHEN and SYDVKM. The CDR3 covers 17 residues. CDR3 in amino acids: CASSLGTGVFGDEKLFF. The DNA for the CDR3 is TGTGCCAGCAGTTTAGGGACAGGGGTGTTTGGGGATGAAAAACTGTTTTTT.

The rearrangement uses TRBV5-6 and TRBJ1-1, with no clear D. Germline loops: CDR1 SGHDT, CDR2 YYEEEE. Trimming removed 2 bases from V and 4 bases from J, with 6 bases in between. The CDR3 covers 12 residues. CDR3 DNA sequence: TGTGCCAGCAGCTTCTTAGGCACTGAAGCTTTCTTT. Translating gives CASSFLGTEAFF.